This TCR beta chain was captured in a study of blood T cell repertoires in COVID-19. Assay used: immunoSEQ multiplex PCR; TCRdb lists only in-frame clones, some missing. The sample has a few hundred thousand clones, around 83% seen once. With 3 bases clipped from V and 11 bases from J, the junction kept 10 bases outside the gene matches. CDR1 is SGHTA, CDR2 FQGNSA, per germline. The CDR3 is 14 residues long. The sequence was obtained from a woman aged 18 to 35 with acute or convalescent COVID-19. The chain combines TRBV7-2 with TRBJ2-7, with 10 positions matching TRBD1. The sequenced sample consisted of peripheral blood. In nucleotides, the CDR3 is TGTGCCAGCAGCTTTTTTTGGGACAGGGGATCGAAGTACTTC. It is translated as CASSFFWDRGSKYF.